The present entry profiles one T cell receptor (beta chain) with its context. The antigen is unknown. TCRdb's copy holds only in-frame clones and misses some; the assay was immunoSEQ multiplex PCR. The sample contains roughly 2,000,000 clones, approximately 95% of which appear only once. This sample was taken from a study of shared clonotypes between healthy human individuals. The study, taken as a whole, reports: Rarefaction curves obtained for sorted subsets showed sequencing incomplete despite large depth.

There are 14 residues in the CDR3. The germline gives CDR1 SGHDT, CDR2 YYEEEE. Trimming stripped 0 bases from V and 8 bases from J, with 11 bases between. CD45RO-negative CD8 cells positively selected for CCR7 made up the naive population, which excluded terminally differentiated effector memory CD45RA+ cells. All of the donors resided in Nashville, Tennessee, and each was a Caucasian adult. The sample was naive CD8+ T cells sorted from blood. The TCR sequence derives from a man aged 18 to 29 in good health. The chain links TRBV5-6 to TRBJ1-4; D uncertain. The CDR3 here is CASSLASGGEKLFF. The CDR3 DNA sequence: TGTGCCAGCAGCTTGGCCTCGGGCGGGGAAAAACTGTTTTTT.